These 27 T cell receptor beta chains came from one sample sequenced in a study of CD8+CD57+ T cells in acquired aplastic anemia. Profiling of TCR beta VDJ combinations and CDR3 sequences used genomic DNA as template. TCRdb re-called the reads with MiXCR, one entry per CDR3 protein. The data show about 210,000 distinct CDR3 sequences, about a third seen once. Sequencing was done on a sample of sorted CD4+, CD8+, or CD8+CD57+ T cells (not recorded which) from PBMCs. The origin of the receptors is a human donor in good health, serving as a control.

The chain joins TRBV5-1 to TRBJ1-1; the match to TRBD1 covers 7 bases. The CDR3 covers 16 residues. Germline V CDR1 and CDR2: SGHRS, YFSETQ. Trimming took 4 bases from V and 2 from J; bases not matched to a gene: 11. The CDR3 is CASSKTGSSTNTEAFF. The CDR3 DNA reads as TGCGCCAGCAGCAAGACAGGGTCTTCCACTAACACTGAAGCTTTCTTT.

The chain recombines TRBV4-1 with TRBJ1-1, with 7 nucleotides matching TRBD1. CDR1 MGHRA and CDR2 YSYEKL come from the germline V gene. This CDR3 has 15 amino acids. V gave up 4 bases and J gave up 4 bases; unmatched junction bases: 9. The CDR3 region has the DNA TGCGCCAGCAGCCCCCAGGGGGACGGGAGCACTGAAGCTTTCTTT. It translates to CASSPQGDGSTEAFF.

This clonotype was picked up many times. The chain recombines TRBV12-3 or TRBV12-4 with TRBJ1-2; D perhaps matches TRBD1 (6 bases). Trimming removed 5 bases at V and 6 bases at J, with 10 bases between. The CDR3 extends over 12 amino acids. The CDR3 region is CASSQGLNGYTF. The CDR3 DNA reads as TGTGCCAGCAGTCAGGGGTTGAATGGCTACACCTTC.

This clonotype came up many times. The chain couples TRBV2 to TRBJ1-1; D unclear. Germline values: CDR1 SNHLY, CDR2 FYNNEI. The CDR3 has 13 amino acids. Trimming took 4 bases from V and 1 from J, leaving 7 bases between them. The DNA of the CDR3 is TGTGCCAGCAGTGCGGGCCCGAACACTGAAGCTTTCTTT. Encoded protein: CASSAGPNTEAFF.

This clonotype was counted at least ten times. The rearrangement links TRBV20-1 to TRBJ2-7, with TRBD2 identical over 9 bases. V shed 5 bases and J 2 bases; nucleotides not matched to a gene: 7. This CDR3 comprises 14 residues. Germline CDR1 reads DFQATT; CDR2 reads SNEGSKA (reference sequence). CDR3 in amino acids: CSAGGSGRTYEQYF. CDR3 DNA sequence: TGCAGTGCTGGGGGCAGCGGGAGGACCTACGAGCAGTACTTC.

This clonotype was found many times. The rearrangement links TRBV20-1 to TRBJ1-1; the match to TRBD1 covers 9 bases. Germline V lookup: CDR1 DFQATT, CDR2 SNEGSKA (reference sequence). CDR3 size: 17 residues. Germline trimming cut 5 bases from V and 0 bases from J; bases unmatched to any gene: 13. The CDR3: CSAHSGTGYWVNTEAFF. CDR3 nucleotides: TGCAGTGCTCACTCCGGGACAGGGTATTGGGTGAACACTGAAGCTTTCTTT.

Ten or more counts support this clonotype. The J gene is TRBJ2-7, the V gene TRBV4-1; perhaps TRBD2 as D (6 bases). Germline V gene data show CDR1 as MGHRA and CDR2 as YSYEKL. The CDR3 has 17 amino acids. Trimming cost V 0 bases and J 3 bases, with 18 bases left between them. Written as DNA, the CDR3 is TGCGCCAGCAGCCAAGAACAAAGGGCTAGCGTTCACTACGAGCAGTACTTC. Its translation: CASSQEQRASVHYEQYF.

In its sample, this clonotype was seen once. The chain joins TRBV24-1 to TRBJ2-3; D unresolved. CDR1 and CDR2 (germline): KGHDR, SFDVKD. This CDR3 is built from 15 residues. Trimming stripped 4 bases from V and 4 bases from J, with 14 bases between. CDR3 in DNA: TGTGCCACCAGTGACCCTCTTAGGGTCCCAGATACGCAGTATTTT. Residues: CATSDPLRVPDTQYF.

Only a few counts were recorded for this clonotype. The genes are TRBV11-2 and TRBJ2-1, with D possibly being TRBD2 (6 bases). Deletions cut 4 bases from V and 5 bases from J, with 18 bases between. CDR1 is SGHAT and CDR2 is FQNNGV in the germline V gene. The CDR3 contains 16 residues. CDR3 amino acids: CASSSEPGRTNNEQFF. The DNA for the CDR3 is TGTGCCAGCAGCTCTGAGCCGGGACGGACTAACAATGAGCAGTTCTTC.

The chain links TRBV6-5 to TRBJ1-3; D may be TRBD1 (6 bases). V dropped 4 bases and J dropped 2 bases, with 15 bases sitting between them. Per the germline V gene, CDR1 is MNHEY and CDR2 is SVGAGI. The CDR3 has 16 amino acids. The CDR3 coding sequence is TGTGCCAGCAGTTCTTACAGGGACGGCACTGGAAACACCATATATTTT. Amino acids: CASSSYRDGTGNTIYF.

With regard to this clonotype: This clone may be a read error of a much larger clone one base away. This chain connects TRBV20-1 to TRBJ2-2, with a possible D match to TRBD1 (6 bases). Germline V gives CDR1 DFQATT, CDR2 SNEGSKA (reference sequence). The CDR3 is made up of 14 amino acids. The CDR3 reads CSATGQRNTGKLFF. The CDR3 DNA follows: TGCAGTGCTACAGGACAGAGGAACACCGGGAAGCTGTTTTTT.

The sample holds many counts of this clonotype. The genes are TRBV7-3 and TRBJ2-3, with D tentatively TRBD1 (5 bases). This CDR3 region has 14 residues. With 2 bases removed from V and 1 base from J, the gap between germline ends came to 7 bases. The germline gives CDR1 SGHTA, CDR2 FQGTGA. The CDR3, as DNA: TGTGCCAGCAGCTTAGCCAGGGGCACAGATACGCAGTATTTT. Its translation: CASSLARGTDTQYF.

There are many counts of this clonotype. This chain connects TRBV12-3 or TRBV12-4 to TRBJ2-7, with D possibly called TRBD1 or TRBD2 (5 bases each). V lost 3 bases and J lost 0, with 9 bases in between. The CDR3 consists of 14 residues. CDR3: CASSLGVFSYEQYF. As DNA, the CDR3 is TGTGCCAGCAGTTTGGGGGTTTTCTCCTACGAGCAGTACTTC.

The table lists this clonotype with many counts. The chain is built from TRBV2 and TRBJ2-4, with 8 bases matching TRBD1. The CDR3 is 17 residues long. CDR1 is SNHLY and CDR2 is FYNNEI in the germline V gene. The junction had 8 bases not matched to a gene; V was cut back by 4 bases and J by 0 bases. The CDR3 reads CASSGGQGRVAKNIQYF. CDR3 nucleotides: TGTGCCAGCAGTGGAGGACAGGGAAGGGTAGCCAAAAACATTCAGTACTTC.

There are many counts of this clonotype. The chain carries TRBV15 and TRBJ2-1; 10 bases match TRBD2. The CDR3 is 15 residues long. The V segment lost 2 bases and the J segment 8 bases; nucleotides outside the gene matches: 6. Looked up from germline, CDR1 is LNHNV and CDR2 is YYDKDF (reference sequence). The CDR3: CATSRTSGIFDEQFF. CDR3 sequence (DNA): TGTGCCACCAGCAGAACTAGCGGGATTTTCGATGAGCAGTTCTTC.

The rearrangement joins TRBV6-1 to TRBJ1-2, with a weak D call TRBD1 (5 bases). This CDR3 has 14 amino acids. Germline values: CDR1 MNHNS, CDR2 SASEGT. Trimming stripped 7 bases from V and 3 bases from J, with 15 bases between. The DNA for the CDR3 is TGTGCCAGCATCAGGGCCCCTGGGGACTATGGCTACACCTTC. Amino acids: CASIRAPGDYGYTF.

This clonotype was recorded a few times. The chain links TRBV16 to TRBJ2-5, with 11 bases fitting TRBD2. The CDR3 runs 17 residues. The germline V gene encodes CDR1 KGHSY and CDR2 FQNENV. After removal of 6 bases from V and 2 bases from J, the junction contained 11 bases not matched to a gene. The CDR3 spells CASSHLRTSGLQETQYF. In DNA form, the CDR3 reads TGTGCCAGCAGTCACCTACGGACTAGCGGGCTTCAAGAGACCCAGTACTTC.

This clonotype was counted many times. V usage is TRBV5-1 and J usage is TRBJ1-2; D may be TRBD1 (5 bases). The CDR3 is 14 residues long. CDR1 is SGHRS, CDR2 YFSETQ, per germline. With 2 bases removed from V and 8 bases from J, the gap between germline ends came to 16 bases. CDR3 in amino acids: CASSFPGRAEGYTF. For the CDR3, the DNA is TGCGCCAGCAGCTTCCCCGGCAGGGCAGAGGGCTACACCTTC.

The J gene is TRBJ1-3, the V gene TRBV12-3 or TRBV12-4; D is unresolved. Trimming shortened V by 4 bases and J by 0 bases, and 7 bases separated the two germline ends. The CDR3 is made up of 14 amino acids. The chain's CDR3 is CASSSSGSGNTIYF. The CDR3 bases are TGTGCCAGCAGTTCCTCCGGCTCTGGAAACACCATATATTTT.

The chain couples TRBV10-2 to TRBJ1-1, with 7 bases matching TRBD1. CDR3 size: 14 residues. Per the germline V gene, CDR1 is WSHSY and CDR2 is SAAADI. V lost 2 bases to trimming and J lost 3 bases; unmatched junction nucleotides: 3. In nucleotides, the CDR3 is TGCGCCAGCAGTGAGACAGGGGAATACACTGAAGCTTTCTTT. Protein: CASSETGEYTEAFF.

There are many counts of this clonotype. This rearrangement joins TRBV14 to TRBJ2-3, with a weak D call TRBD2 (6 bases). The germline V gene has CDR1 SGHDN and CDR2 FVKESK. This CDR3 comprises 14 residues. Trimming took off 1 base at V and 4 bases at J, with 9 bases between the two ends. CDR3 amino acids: CASSQVGGADTQYF. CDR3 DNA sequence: TGTGCCAGCAGCCAAGTAGGAGGGGCAGATACGCAGTATTTT.

The CDR3 sequence is CASSSLGLDTQYF. Written as DNA, the CDR3 is TGTGCCAGCAGTTCCCTAGGTTTAGATACGCAGTATTTT. The genes are TRBV6-2 or TRBV6-3 and TRBJ2-3; no clear D gene. The germline V gene has CDR1 MNHEY and CDR2 SVGEGT. Trimming shortened V by 4 bases and J by 5 bases, and 10 bases separated the two germline ends. The CDR3 sequence is 13 residues long.

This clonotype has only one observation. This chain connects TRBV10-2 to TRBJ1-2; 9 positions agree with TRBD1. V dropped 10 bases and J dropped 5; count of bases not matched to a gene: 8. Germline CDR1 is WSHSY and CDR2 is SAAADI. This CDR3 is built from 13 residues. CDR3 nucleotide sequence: TGCGCCACCCAGACCGACAGGGGGTATGGCTACACCTTC. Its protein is CATQTDRGYGYTF.

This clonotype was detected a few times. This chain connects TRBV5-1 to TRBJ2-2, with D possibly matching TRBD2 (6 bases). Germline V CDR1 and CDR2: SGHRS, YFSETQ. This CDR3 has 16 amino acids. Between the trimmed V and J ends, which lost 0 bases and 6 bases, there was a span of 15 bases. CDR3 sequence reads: CASSLVVTSNAGELFF. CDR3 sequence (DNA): TGCGCCAGCAGCTTGGTGGTGACTAGTAACGCCGGGGAGCTGTTTTTT.

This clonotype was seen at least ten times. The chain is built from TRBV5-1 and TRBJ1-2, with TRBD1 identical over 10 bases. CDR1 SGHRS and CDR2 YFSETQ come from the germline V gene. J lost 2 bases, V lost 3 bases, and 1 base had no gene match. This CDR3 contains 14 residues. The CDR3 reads CASSWTGGNYGYTF. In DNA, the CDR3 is TGCGCCAGCAGCTGGACAGGGGGGAACTATGGCTACACCTTC.

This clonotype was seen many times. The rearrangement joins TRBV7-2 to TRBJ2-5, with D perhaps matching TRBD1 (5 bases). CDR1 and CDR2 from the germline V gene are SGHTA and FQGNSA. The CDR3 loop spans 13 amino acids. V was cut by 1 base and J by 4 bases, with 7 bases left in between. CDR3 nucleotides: TGTGCCAGCAGCTTAGGCAGGGTAGAGACCCAGTACTTC. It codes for CASSLGRVETQYF.

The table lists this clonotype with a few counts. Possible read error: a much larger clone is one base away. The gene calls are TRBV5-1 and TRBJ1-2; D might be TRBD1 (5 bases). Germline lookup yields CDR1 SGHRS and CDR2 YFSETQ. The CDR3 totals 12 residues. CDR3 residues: CASSSGIYDYTF. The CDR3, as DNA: TGCGCCAGCAGCTCAGGGATCTATGACTACACCTTC.